A selection of T cell receptor beta chains follows, all from one sample in a study of T cell changes during pregnancy in multiple sclerosis. Assay used: immunoSEQ multiplex PCR; TCRdb lists only in-frame clones, some missing. The sample holds around 100,000 clones, just over 90% seen once. The sequenced sample was peripheral blood, obtained after pregnancy. Receptors originate from a female donor with multiple sclerosis, enrolled in a pregnancy study. Each CDR3 is given with its conserved first and last residue. D genes are given only for firm matches. A row's size may be missing; if present it is once, few, many or a size class.

clone size: NA; D gene: TRBD1; J gene: TRBJ1-2; CDR3 length: 16; V gene: TRBV4-2; CDR3 protein: CASSQDGNRGDYGYTF; CDR3 DNA: TGTGCCAGCAGCCAAGACGGGAACAGGGGGGACTATGGCTACACCTTC
clone size: NA; D gene: NA; J gene: TRBJ1-2; CDR3 length: 15; V gene: TRBV9; CDR3 protein: CASSVVTGADYGYTF; CDR3 DNA: TGTGCCAGCAGCGTAGTAACAGGTGCTGACTATGGCTACACCTTC
clone size: NA; D gene: TRBD1; J gene: TRBJ1-6; CDR3 length: 15; V gene: TRBV9; CDR3 protein: CASSAGGQGNSPLHF; CDR3 DNA: TGTGCCAGCAGCGCCGGGGGACAGGGGAATTCACCCCTCCACTTT
clone size: NA; D gene: TRBD1; J gene: TRBJ2-3; CDR3 length: 15; V gene: TRBV9; CDR3 protein: CASSVSPTGDRGGYF; CDR3 DNA: TGTGCCAGCAGCGTCTCACCCACCGGAGACAGGGGAGGGTATTTT
clone size: NA; D gene: TRBD2; J gene: TRBJ2-7; CDR3 length: 15; V gene: TRBV7-6; CDR3 protein: CASSLAGGGGNEQYF; CDR3 DNA: TGTGCCAGCAGCTTAGCCGGTGGCGGGGGGAACGAGCAGTACTTC
clone size: NA; D gene: NA; J gene: TRBJ2-3; CDR3 length: 14; V gene: TRBV5-4; CDR3 protein: CATKAGPSTDTQYF; CDR3 DNA: TGTGCCACCAAAGCGGGCCCTAGCACAGATACGCAGTATTTT
clone size: NA; D gene: TRBD2; J gene: TRBJ2-2; CDR3 length: 20; V gene: TRBV4-2; CDR3 protein: CASSQENGVLASGGALALFF; CDR3 DNA: TGTGCCAGCAGCCAAGAGAATGGGGTTTTGGCTAGCGGGGGGGCGTTGGCGCTGTTTTTT
clone size: NA; D gene: NA; J gene: TRBJ2-5; CDR3 length: 17; V gene: TRBV4-1; CDR3 protein: CASSQDLVLGGRETQYF; CDR3 DNA: TGCGCCAGCAGCCAAGATTTAGTTTTGGGGGGGCGCGAGACCCAGTACTTC
clone size: NA; D gene: TRBD1; J gene: TRBJ1-2; CDR3 length: 15; V gene: TRBV5-8; CDR3 protein: CASSPPGQGNYGYTF; CDR3 DNA: TGTGCCAGCAGCCCACCGGGACAGGGAAACTATGGCTACACCTTC
clone size: NA; D gene: NA; J gene: TRBJ1-2; CDR3 length: 13; V gene: TRBV5-6; CDR3 protein: CASSLGRDYGYTF; CDR3 DNA: TGTGCCAGCAGCTTGGGGAGGGACTATGGCTACACCTTC
clone size: NA; D gene: NA; J gene: TRBJ1-5; CDR3 length: 13; V gene: TRBV6-4; CDR3 protein: CASSPEVSQPQHF; CDR3 DNA: TGTGCCAGCAGCCCTGAGGTTTCTCAGCCCCAGCATTTT
clone size: NA; D gene: TRBD1; J gene: TRBJ2-7; CDR3 length: 17; V gene: TRBV9; CDR3 protein: CASSRRTLTGWAYEQYF; CDR3 DNA: TGTGCCAGCAGCAGACGTACCCTGACAGGGTGGGCGTACGAGCAGTACTTC
clone size: NA; D gene: NA; J gene: TRBJ1-1; CDR3 length: 15; V gene: TRBV19; CDR3 protein: CASTIGAFGNTEAFF; CDR3 DNA: TGTGCCAGTACCATAGGGGCATTCGGGAACACTGAAGCTTTCTTT
clone size: NA; D gene: NA; J gene: TRBJ1-1; CDR3 length: 13; V gene: TRBV30; CDR3 protein: CAWSVRGNTEAFF; CDR3 DNA: TGTGCCTGGAGCGTACGGGGGAACACTGAAGCTTTCTTT
clone size: NA; D gene: NA; J gene: TRBJ2-1; CDR3 length: 14; V gene: TRBV5-6; CDR3 protein: CASSLLQRANEQFF; CDR3 DNA: TGTGCCAGCAGCTTGCTCCAGCGGGCCAATGAGCAGTTCTTC
clone size: once; D gene: TRBD1; J gene: TRBJ1-6; CDR3 length: 16; V gene: TRBV18; CDR3 protein: CASSPKEQGSNSPLHF; CDR3 DNA: TGTGCCAGCTCACCAAAAGAACAGGGGTCGAATTCACCCCTCCACTTT
clone size: NA; D gene: TRBD1; J gene: TRBJ1-6; CDR3 length: 15; V gene: TRBV30; CDR3 protein: CAWRANRGSVSPLHF; CDR3 DNA: TGTGCCTGGAGGGCTAACAGGGGAAGTGTGTCACCCCTCCACTTT
clone size: NA; D gene: NA; J gene: TRBJ2-7; CDR3 length: 14; V gene: TRBV5-4; CDR3 protein: CASSLGNGAYEQYF; CDR3 DNA: TGTGCCAGCAGCTTAGGCAACGGAGCCTACGAGCAGTACTTC
clone size: NA; D gene: NA; J gene: TRBJ1-2; CDR3 length: 15; V gene: TRBV18; CDR3 protein: CASSPGDMDNYGYTF; CDR3 DNA: TGTGCCAGCTCACCCGGGGACATGGATAACTATGGCTACACCTTC
clone size: NA; D gene: NA; J gene: TRBJ1-5; CDR3 length: 14; V gene: TRBV6-6; CDR3 protein: CASRPDTSNQPQHF; CDR3 DNA: TGTGCCAGCAGACCGGACACGAGCAATCAGCCCCAGCATTTT
clone size: NA; D gene: TRBD1; J gene: TRBJ2-5; CDR3 length: 11; V gene: TRBV20-1; CDR3 protein: CSARQGETQYF; CDR3 DNA: TGCAGTGCCCGACAGGGGGAGACCCAGTACTTC
clone size: NA; D gene: TRBD1; J gene: TRBJ2-1; CDR3 length: 15; V gene: TRBV5-1; CDR3 protein: CASRQTGGAVNEQFF; CDR3 DNA: TGCGCCAGCAGGCAAACAGGGGGCGCAGTTAATGAGCAGTTCTTC
clone size: NA; D gene: NA; J gene: TRBJ2-2; CDR3 length: 16; V gene: TRBV7-6; CDR3 protein: CASYQWGRGSTGELFF; CDR3 DNA: TGTGCCAGCTACCAATGGGGCAGGGGTTCCACCGGGGAGCTGTTTTTT